Listed here is a single TCR beta chain. It has no known antigen specificity. Base qualities were left out, and no much larger clone turns up one base away. This entry comes from a study of identical twins (dated by TCRdb to the mid-2010s). The study in broad terms: TCR alpha and beta repertoires from monozygotic twins, unrelated adults of various ages and cord blood were deep-sequenced to test whether fetal clonotypes persist. To rule out contamination, the twin experiments were replicated at different times with different library preparation protocols. The full study reports these points: Invariant T cells such as MAIT and iNKT could partly confound zero-insertion analyses, although diverse VJ usage argued against such confounding for most clonotypes. The excess sharing between twins in beta out-of-frame sequences was weaker because fewer shared sequences reduced the signal-to-noise ratio. Abundant cord blood beta clonotypes had fewer insertions, young adult naive repertoires showed a similar but weaker trend, and memory repertoires showed no such trend. Because the same donors could not be followed over many years, the conclusions depended on cross-sectional statistical analysis. Compared with coincidental sharing between unrelated individuals, out-of-frame TCR alpha sequences shared between twins showed an excess of sequences with low generation probability. In monozygotic twins, recombination models systematically underestimated out-of-frame TCR alpha sharing, but the models matched the sharing seen between unrelated individuals.

Via the germline V gene (reference sequence), CDR1 is LNHNV and CDR2 YYDKDF. The V and J ends are trimmed by 1 base and 3 bases, leaving 4 bases between them. Including cysteine and phenylalanine, the CDR3 has 13 amino acids. Only CDR3 DNA remains: 39 bases, in frame from the first base. Every donor in the study was a healthy Caucasian. The twin cohort consisted of three pairs of female monozygotic twins, all aged about 18 to 29 years. Peripheral blood mononuclear cells were the source from which RNA for the TCR libraries was isolated. Library method: 5' RACE. Sequencing relied on an Illumina HiSeq 2000. Template switching added a universal primer binding site, and the final cDNA carried a unique molecular identifier that allowed TCR cDNA molecules to be counted accurately. Specific primers in the conserved constant-segment region were used to synthesize first-strand cDNA for TCR alpha and beta chains. To control for contamination, every cDNA library carried two barcodes: a SMART-Mk sample barcode plus Illumina barcodes. TruSeq adapter sequences and Illumina sample barcodes were added in two successive PCR steps. TCR alpha and beta cDNA libraries were sequenced on the Illumina HiSeq platform with custom primers. On the authors' methods: Raw reads were processed with MiGEC to extract unique molecular identifiers, and MiXCR was used to determine CDR3 positions. Recombination models were inferred per individual with the repgenHMM and IGoR tools using an EM algorithm. Shared clonotype analysis was performed with the tcR package in R, normalizing sharing by the product of cloneset sizes. Out-of-frame nonproductive sequences were analyzed to study raw recombination free of thymic and clonal selection effects. In-frame beta chains were kept once TCRdb had trimmed the public reads at Q25 with fastp and called clones with MiXCR. Rows are combined by CDR3 protein, so each entry shows the most common genes and DNA. TCRdb's processing, not the authors' own work, is the source of the V and J calls. In this sample the table shows some 600,000 distinct CDR3 sequences, roughly 7.2% of which occur a single time. The top ten clonotypes cover 1.6% of the sample.

These data were also reused for a study on yellow fever vaccine responses in identical twins. The second study also describes: According to the authors, in identical twins the way T cells responded to vaccination appeared partly convergent and partly personalized. Focusing on identical twins, the study followed the T cell clones that responded to the vaccine, and did so with precision.

The rearranged chain carries TRBV15 and TRBJ2-1; the D gene lacks a confident call. The sequence derives from a woman aged 18-29 years in good health. Sequenced sample: PBMCs. The CDR3 in this case is CATSRANYNEQFF. The sequenced DNA is TGTGCCACCAGCAGAGCGAACTACAATGAGCAGTTCTTC.